This passage covers 29 T cell receptor beta chains from one sample sequenced in a study of T cell responses to AZD1222 COVID-19 vaccine (dated by TCRdb to the early 2020s). Library creation used the immunoSEQ multiplex PCR assay. TCRdb carries this immuneACCESS record with in-frame sequences only. Its versions omit some clonotypes, under half of them owing to an unresolved V gene in the studies checked, with the rest unexplained. This sample has about 170,000 clones in its table, and around nine tenths of those were observed once. The top ten clones comprise 1.1% of the sample. The label giving this sample's time point can be read as: about 28 days (+/-7) after the second vaccine dose. The source material was peripheral blood, sampled 28 days after the second AZD1222 dose. The receptors come from an adult who received the AZD1222 COVID-19 vaccine.

The chain recombines TRBV18 with TRBJ2-1; 11 nucleotides line up with TRBD1. In germline, CDR1 is KGHSH, CDR2 LQKENI. J lost 2 bases, V lost 3 bases, and 3 bases had no gene match. CDR3 length equals 16 residues. CDR3 bases: TGTGCCAGCTCACCTAAGGGACAGGGGGCCTACAATGAGCAGTTCTTC. Residues: CASSPKGQGAYNEQFF.

The chain carries TRBV19 and TRBJ2-2; D is perhaps TRBD1 or TRBD2 (5 bases each). Germline V gives CDR1 LNHDA, CDR2 SQIVND (reference sequence). V was shortened by 3 bases and J by 4 bases, with 6 bases between the two germline ends. This CDR3 comprises 13 residues. In DNA, the CDR3 is TGTGCCAGTAGTATGGGGACCACCGGGGAGCTGTTTTTT. This encodes CASSMGTTGELFF.

A note on this clone: Mismatch with germline at one junction end may stem from a read error. The same CDR3 also results from other DNA sequences found in this sample. The chain employs TRBV9 and TRBJ2-1; D is undetermined. This CDR3 is 16 amino acids long. The germline CDR1 and CDR2 sequences are SGDLS and YYNGEE. CDR3 loop: CASSVGVGPSYNEQFF. CDR3 sequence (DNA): TGTGCTAGCAGCGTAGGCGTCGGCCCCTCCTACAATGAGCAGTTCTTC.

The chain couples TRBV12-5 to TRBJ2-3; 8 positions agree with TRBD2. J gave up 6 bases and V 6 bases, and 5 bases lay outside the gene matches. CDR1 and CDR2 (germline): LGHNT, FRNRAP. CDR3 length: 13 residues. CDR3 DNA: TGTGCTAGTGGGTTGACTAGCGTGGATACGCAGTATTTT. Translating it yields CASGLTSVDTQYF.

V gene TRBV10-1 combines with J gene TRBJ2-7; D is perhaps TRBD1 (6 bases). Germline V gene lookup returns CDR1 WNHNN and CDR2 SYGVQD (reference sequence). This CDR3 is built from 12 residues. V was cut by 10 bases and J by 3 bases, with 13 bases left in between. The CDR3 here is CATLRGVYEQYF. The CDR3 DNA is TGCGCCACCCTCAGGGGTGTCTACGAGCAGTACTTC.

This chain links TRBV2 with TRBJ1-5; D remains ambiguous. This CDR3 region has 13 residues. V was trimmed by 5 bases and J by 4 bases, leaving 9 bases between them. The V gene's germline CDR1 is SNHLY and CDR2 FYNNEI. The chain's CDR3 is CASSRQPNQPQHF. In DNA form, the CDR3 reads TGTGCCAGCAGTCGACAACCTAATCAGCCCCAGCATTTT.

The chain has TRBV5-1 and TRBJ2-5, with D possibly being TRBD1 or TRBD2 (6 bases each). Germline lookup yields CDR1 SGHRS and CDR2 YFSETQ. The germline V and J ends were trimmed by 5 bases and 8 bases, with 16 bases remaining between them. This CDR3 is built from 13 residues. The CDR3 is CASSSGATGTQYF. CDR3 DNA sequence: TGCGCCAGCAGTTCGGGGGCTACCGGTACCCAGTACTTC.

The rearrangement joins TRBV4-2 to TRBJ2-1; maybe TRBD2 (7 bases). CDR1 LGHNA and CDR2 YNFKEQ come from the germline V gene. V gave up 0 bases and J gave up 3 bases, with 15 bases separating them. CDR3 length: 17 amino acids. CDR3 sequence reads: CASSQEGGIAGYNEQFF. The CDR3 DNA reads as TGTGCCAGCAGCCAAGAAGGGGGAATAGCGGGCTACAATGAGCAGTTCTTC.

This clone has just one count. The CDR3 sequence is CASSIRGSISNQPQHF. The CDR3 nucleotides are TGTGCCAGTAGTATTCGGGGATCCATTAGCAATCAGCCCCAGCATTTT. The chain couples TRBV19 to TRBJ1-5; unclear D gene. The CDR3 sequence is 16 residues long. Per the germline V gene, CDR1 is LNHDA and CDR2 is SQIVND (reference sequence). V shed 3 bases and J shed 0 bases, with 12 bases lying between them.

The chain recombines TRBV7-9 with TRBJ2-2; 10 positions agree with TRBD2. The CDR3 length is 15 residues. V was clipped by 3 bases and J by 5 bases; unmatched bases: 3. CDR1 and CDR2 (germline): SEHNR, FQNEAQ (reference sequence). The CDR3 sequence is CASSFLAGVTGELFF. In DNA, the CDR3 is TGTGCCAGCAGCTTCCTAGCGGGGGTTACCGGGGAGCTGTTTTTT.

The J gene is TRBJ2-1, the V gene TRBV4-1; D perhaps matches TRBD1 (6 bases). The CDR3 contains 15 residues. The V end was cut by 0 bases, the J end by 2 bases, with 8 bases between. Germline CDR1 reads MGHRA; CDR2 reads YSYEKL. As DNA, the CDR3 is TGCGCCAGCAGCCAAGAACAGGGAGCCTACAATGAGCAGTTCTTC. This codes for CASSQEQGAYNEQFF.

V and J are TRBV15 and TRBJ1-1, with TRBD1 as a possible D gene (5 bases). V gave up 2 bases and J gave up 3 bases, with 10 bases separating them. The CDR3 is made up of 14 amino acids. The V gene's germline CDR1 is LNHNV and CDR2 YYDKDF (reference sequence). The CDR3 sequence: CATSRPGTDTEAFF. For the CDR3, the DNA is TGTGCCACCAGCAGACCCGGGACGGACACTGAAGCTTTCTTT.

The gene calls are TRBV12-5 and TRBJ1-4; D is unresolved. There are 13 residues in the CDR3. CDR1 LGHNT and CDR2 FRNRAP come from the germline V gene. Trimming cost V 3 bases and J 10 bases, with 12 bases left between them. The CDR3 DNA reads TGTGCTAGTGGTTTAGTAGGTTCCGTAAAACTGTTTTTT. Amino acids: CASGLVGSVKLFF.

The gene calls are TRBV19 and TRBJ1-5; the match to TRBD1 covers 9 bases. Germline lookup yields CDR1 LNHDA and CDR2 SQIVND (reference sequence). This CDR3 region has 15 residues. The V segment lost 3 bases and the J segment 5 bases; nucleotides outside the gene matches: 5. The CDR3 loop is CASSMGQGGYQPQHF. The DNA of the CDR3 is TGTGCCAGTAGTATGGGACAGGGAGGGTATCAGCCCCAGCATTTT.

This chain joins TRBV7-9 and TRBJ2-1; TRBD2 matches 11 bases. The junction had 11 bases not matched to a gene; V was cut back by 4 bases and J by 9 bases. The CDR3 extends over 16 amino acids. Germline V gene lookup returns CDR1 SEHNR and CDR2 FQNEAQ (reference sequence). DNA for the CDR3: TGTGCCAGCAGCTATCCCGTGGTAGCGGGGGGGCGTGAGCAGTTCTTC. It specifies CASSYPVVAGGREQFF.

This chain links TRBV7-9 with TRBJ2-6; D is unresolved. The V end was cut by 4 bases, the J end by 10 bases, with 8 bases between. The germline CDR1 and CDR2 sequences are SEHNR and FQNEAQ (reference sequence). This CDR3 region has 12 residues. CDR3 sequence (DNA): TGTGCCAGCAGCTCCCCCAGGAACGTCCTGACTTTC. Translation gives CASSSPRNVLTF.

The chain recombines TRBV4-1 with TRBJ1-1; tentative D call: TRBD1 (5 bases). V lost 0 bases, J lost 0 bases, and 14 bases lay in between. CDR3 length: 17 amino acids. The germline gives CDR1 MGHRA, CDR2 YSYEKL. CDR3 residues: CASSQDGGAVMNTEAFF. The CDR3 nucleotides are TGCGCCAGCAGCCAAGATGGGGGAGCGGTTATGAACACTGAAGCTTTCTTT.

The chain combines TRBV12-5 with TRBJ1-5; D uncertain. The V end lost 4 bases, the J end lost 7 bases, and 20 bases lay between the germline ends. The CDR3 totals 16 residues. Germline V CDR1 and CDR2: LGHNT, FRNRAP. CDR3 DNA: TGTGCTAGTGGTTCTACCGGGCGGGGAAGGAAACAGCCCCAGCATTTT. Encoded protein: CASGSTGRGRKQPQHF.

This chain connects TRBV5-5 to TRBJ2-7; TRBD2 is a possible D gene (6 bases). Trimming stripped 0 bases from V and 6 bases from J, with 19 bases between. Germline V CDR1 and CDR2: SGHKS, YYEKEE (reference sequence). The CDR3 covers 16 residues. CDR3 amino acids: CASSLVGGEVFSEQYF. The CDR3 DNA follows: TGTGCCAGCAGCTTGGTCGGGGGAGAAGTTTTTTCCGAGCAGTACTTC.

The rearrangement links TRBV5-1 to TRBJ2-6; weak D call: TRBD1 (5 bases). With 6 bases removed from V and 1 base from J, the gap between germline ends came to 8 bases. CDR1 is SGHRS, CDR2 YFSETQ, per germline. There are 14 residues in the CDR3. The CDR3 region is CASKGNSGANVLTF. CDR3 coding DNA: TGCGCCAGCAAGGGGAATTCTGGGGCCAACGTCCTGACTTTC.

The chain's CDR3 is CASSQGLAGLDTQYF. CDR3 nucleotide sequence: TGTGCCAGCAGCCAAGGGCTAGCGGGGTTGGATACGCAGTATTTT. The rearrangement links TRBV14 to TRBJ2-3; 9 nucleotides match TRBD2. This CDR3 spans 15 amino acids. V lost 1 base, J lost 6 bases, and 5 bases stayed unmatched. Germline values: CDR1 SGHDN, CDR2 FVKESK.

The V and J genes are TRBV4-2 and TRBJ2-7, with 10 bases identical to TRBD1. The V and J ends lost 4 bases and 4 bases, in that order; junction bases with no gene match: 7. The germline gives CDR1 LGHNA, CDR2 YNFKEQ. This CDR3 is 15 amino acids long. In nucleotides, the CDR3 is TGTGCCAGCAGCCGACCCGGGACAGGGGTATACGAGCAGTACTTC. It yields the protein CASSRPGTGVYEQYF.

The chain employs TRBV19 and TRBJ2-1; D may be TRBD2 (5 bases). Germline loops: CDR1 LNHDA, CDR2 SQIVND (reference sequence). This CDR3 spans 16 amino acids. V was clipped by 7 bases and J by 0 bases, with 16 bases between them. The CDR3 spells CASNPTPGSSYNEQFF. In nucleotides, the CDR3 is TGTGCCAGTAACCCTACCCCGGGGAGCTCCTACAATGAGCAGTTCTTC. Full variable domain (missing parts from reference TRBV19 and TRBJ2-1): DGGITQSPKYLFRKEGQNVTLSCEQNLNHDAMYWYRQDPGQGLRLIYYSQIVNDFQKGDIAEGYSVSREKKESFPLTVTSAQKNPTAFYLCASNPTPGSSYNEQFFGPGTRLTVL.

The chain recombines TRBV27 with TRBJ2-7; 8 nucleotides match TRBD1. Germline V gives CDR1 MNHEY, CDR2 SMNVEV (reference sequence). The length of the CDR3 is 13 residues. The J segment lost 4 bases and the V segment lost 3 bases, leaving 2 bases of the junction unmatched. The CDR3 DNA reads as TGTGCCAGCAGTTTCAGGGGGCAGTACGAGCAGTACTTC. Amino acid sequence: CASSFRGQYEQYF.

V and J are TRBV5-4 and TRBJ1-2; D is perhaps TRBD1 (5 bases). The V and J ends lost 6 bases and 6 bases respectively, with 18 bases between them. CDR3 size: 14 residues. Germline lookup yields CDR1 SGHNT and CDR2 YYREEE (reference sequence). This CDR3 reads CASTAGRNTNGYTF. In DNA, the CDR3 is TGTGCCAGCACCGCGGGACGTAATACTAATGGCTACACCTTC.

This clone showed up just a few times. The chain employs TRBV12-3 or TRBV12-4 and TRBJ2-3, with D hard to call. V lost 5 bases and J lost 3, with 3 bases in between. The CDR3 runs to 11 residues. CDR3 DNA: TGTGCCAGCAGTCGAACAGATACGCAGTATTTT. It yields the protein CASSRTDTQYF.

The rearrangement uses TRBV29-1 and TRBJ1-2; TRBD1 matches at 8 bases. V trimming: 7 bases; J trimming: 4 bases; junction bases outside the gene matches: 11. Germline V CDR1 and CDR2: SQVTM, ANQGSEA. CDR3 length: 14 residues. Here the CDR3 reads CSAPQGARGYGYTF. The CDR3 bases are TGCAGCGCCCCGCAGGGGGCTAGGGGCTATGGCTACACCTTC. The variable domain in full, with the rest retrieved from reference TRBV29-1 and TRBJ1-2, is SAVISQKPSRDICQRGTSLTIQCQVDSQVTMMFWYRQQPGQSLTLIATANQGSEATYESGFVIDKFPISRPNLTFSTLTVSNMSPEDSSIYLCSAPQGARGYGYTFGSGTRLTVV.

The chain recombines TRBV4-1 with TRBJ2-5, with D tentatively TRBD1 (6 bases). Germline lookup yields CDR1 MGHRA and CDR2 YSYEKL. Trimming pared 1 base from V and 4 bases from J, leaving 10 bases between. The CDR3 extends over 14 amino acids. The CDR3 bases are TGCGCCAGCAGCCAAGTCCAGGGGAGAGAGACCCAGTACTTC. It specifies CASSQVQGRETQYF.

The chain couples TRBV24-1 to TRBJ1-4; 7 bases agree with TRBD1. This CDR3 is built from 19 residues. The ends lost 4 bases at V and 0 bases at J; junction bases unmatched: 13. Per the germline V gene, CDR1 is KGHDR and CDR2 is SFDVKD. CDR3 region: CATSEDSRDRYATNEKLFF. CDR3 bases: TGTGCCACCAGTGAGGACTCCCGGGACAGATATGCAACTAATGAAAAACTGTTTTTT.